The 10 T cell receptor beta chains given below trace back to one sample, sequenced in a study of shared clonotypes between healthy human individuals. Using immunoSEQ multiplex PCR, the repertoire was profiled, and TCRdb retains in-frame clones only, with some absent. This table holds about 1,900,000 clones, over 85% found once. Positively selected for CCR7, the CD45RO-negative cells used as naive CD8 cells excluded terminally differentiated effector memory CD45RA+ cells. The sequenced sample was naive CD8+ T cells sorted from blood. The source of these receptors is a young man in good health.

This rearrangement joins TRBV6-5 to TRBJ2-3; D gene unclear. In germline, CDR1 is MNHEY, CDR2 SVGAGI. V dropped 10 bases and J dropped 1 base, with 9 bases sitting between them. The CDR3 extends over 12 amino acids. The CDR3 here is CATTDRTDTQYF. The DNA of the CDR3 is TGTGCCACCACTGACCGCACAGATACGCAGTATTTT.

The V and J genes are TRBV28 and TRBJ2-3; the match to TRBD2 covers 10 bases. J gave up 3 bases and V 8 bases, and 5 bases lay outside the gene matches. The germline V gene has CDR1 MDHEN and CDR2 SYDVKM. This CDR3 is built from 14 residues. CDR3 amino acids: CASGLAGVTDTQYF. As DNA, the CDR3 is TGTGCCAGCGGGCTAGCGGGGGTTACAGATACGCAGTATTTT.

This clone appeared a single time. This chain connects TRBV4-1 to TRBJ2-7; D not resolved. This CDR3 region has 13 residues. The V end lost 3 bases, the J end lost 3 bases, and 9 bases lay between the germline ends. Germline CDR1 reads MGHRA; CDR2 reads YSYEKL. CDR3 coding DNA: TGCGCCAGCAGCCATAGTACGGGCTACGAGCAGTACTTC. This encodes CASSHSTGYEQYF.

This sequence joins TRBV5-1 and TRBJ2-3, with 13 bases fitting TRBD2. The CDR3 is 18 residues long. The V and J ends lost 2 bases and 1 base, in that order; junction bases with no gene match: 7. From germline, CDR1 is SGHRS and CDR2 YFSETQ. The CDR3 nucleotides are TGCGCCAGCAGCTTAGGACTAGCGGGGGTTGCCGGCACAGATACGCAGTATTTT. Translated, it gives CASSLGLAGVAGTDTQYF.

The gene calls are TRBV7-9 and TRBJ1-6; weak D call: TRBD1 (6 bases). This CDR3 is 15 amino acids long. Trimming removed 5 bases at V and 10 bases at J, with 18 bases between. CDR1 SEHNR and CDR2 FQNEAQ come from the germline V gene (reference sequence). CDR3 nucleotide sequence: TGTGCCAGCAGCCCCCTTGGGGGCGCTCACTCACCCCTCCACTTT. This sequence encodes CASSPLGGAHSPLHF.

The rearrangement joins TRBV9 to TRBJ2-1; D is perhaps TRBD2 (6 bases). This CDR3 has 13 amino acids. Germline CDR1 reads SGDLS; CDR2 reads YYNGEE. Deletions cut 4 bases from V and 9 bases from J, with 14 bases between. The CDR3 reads CASSPTRAGEQFF. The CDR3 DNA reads TGTGCCAGCAGCCCGACCCGAGCGGGTGAGCAGTTCTTC.

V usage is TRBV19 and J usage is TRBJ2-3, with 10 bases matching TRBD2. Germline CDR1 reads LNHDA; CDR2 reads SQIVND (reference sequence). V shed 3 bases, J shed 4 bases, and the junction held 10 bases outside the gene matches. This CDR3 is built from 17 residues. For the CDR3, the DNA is TGTGCCAGTAGTATCTGGGTAGCGGGGGGAACGGCAGATACGCAGTATTTT. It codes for CASSIWVAGGTADTQYF.

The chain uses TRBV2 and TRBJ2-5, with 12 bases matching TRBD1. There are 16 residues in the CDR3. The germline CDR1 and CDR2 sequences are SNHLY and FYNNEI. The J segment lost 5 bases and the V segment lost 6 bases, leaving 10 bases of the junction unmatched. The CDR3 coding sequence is TGTGCCAGCAGCGATCCGGGACAGGGGGCTGGTGAGACCCAGTACTTC. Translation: CASSDPGQGAGETQYF. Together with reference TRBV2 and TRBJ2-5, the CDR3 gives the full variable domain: EPEVTQTPSHQVTQMGQEVILRCVPISNHLYFYWYRQILGQKVEFLVSFYNNEISEKSEIFDDQFSVERPDGSNFTLKIRSTKLEDSAMYFCASSDPGQGAGETQYFGPGTRLLVL.

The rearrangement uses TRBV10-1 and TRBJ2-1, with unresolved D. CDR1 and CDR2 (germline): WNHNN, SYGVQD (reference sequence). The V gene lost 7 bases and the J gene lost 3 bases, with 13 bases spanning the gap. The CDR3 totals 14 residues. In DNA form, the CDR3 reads TGCGCCAGCACCAGGCGATTTCACTACAATGAGCAGTTCTTC. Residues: CASTRRFHYNEQFF.

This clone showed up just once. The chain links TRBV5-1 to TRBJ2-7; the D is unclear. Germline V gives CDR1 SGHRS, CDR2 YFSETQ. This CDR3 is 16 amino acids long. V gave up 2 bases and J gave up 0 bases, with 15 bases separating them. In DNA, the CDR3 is TGCGCCAGCAGCTTTTCGCTCGGGTTAAGCTCCTACGAGCAGTACTTC. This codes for CASSFSLGLSSYEQYF.